The sequence of this TCR beta chain was determined in a study of cytomegalovirus exposure and HLA in healthy donors. Overall study findings and caveats: Across donors, presence/absence analyses took sequencing depth to be roughly uniform. Among the CMV-associated chains, a few were confirmed in vitro as specific for CMV antigens.

Primers included in the PCR were 60 Vbeta and 13 Jbeta primers. The assay was immunoSEQ multiplex PCR, and TCRdb's table has in-frame clones only and misses some. The record lists fewer than 85,000 clones, of which the ten most abundant hold roughly 15%. Germline-derived CDR1 and CDR2 are SGHDT and YYEEEE. The CDR3 is 17 amino acids. V shed 4 bases, J shed 0 bases, and the junction held 11 bases outside the gene matches. To note about this clone: What it recognizes is unknown.

Sequencing input: PBMCs. The TCR sequence derives from a man aged 50 to 60 in good health and CMV-seropositive. V is TRBV5-6 and J is TRBJ2-3; 7 bases map to TRBD2. For the CDR3, the DNA is TGTGCCAGCAGCCCCTCTGGCGGGAGCCGTAGCACAGATACGCAGTATTTT. Its protein is CASSPSGGSRSTDTQYF.